This TCR beta chain was sequenced in a study of T cell responses to AZD1222 COVID-19 vaccine. Study-wide results and caveats: Clonal diversity was possibly underestimated, and the donors were mostly white British, with more females. With dominance at 160-218 and 743-854, vaccine-associated CD4 TCRs spanned spike. Among those given AZD1222, only 6 or 7 were seropositive at baseline. An increase in Spike-specific TCR breadth and depth was observed after two AZD1222 doses.

Turning to this clone: Its antigen remains unknown.

Only in-frame clones appear in the TCRdb table, and some are missing; sequencing was by immunoSEQ multiplex PCR. The sample lists roughly 120,000 clones; 85% to 90% were seen once. The material sequenced was peripheral blood, taken 28 days after the second AZD1222 dose. The origin of this receptor is an adult who received the AZD1222 COVID-19 vaccine.

This chain's CDR3 is CASSVGASGSYEQYF. The CDR3 DNA sequence: TGTGCCAGCAGCGTAGGGGCTAGCGGATCCTACGAGCAGTACTTC. The chain employs TRBV9 and TRBJ2-7, with 7 bases identical to TRBD2. Germline loops: CDR1 SGDLS, CDR2 YYNGEE. With 0 bases clipped from V and 1 base from J, the junction kept 4 bases outside the gene matches. The CDR3 loop spans 15 amino acids.